The 30 T cell receptor beta chains presented below share a single source sample, sequenced in a study of molecular identifiers for immune sequencing clone quantification. TCRdb re-called the PCR reads through MiXCR, storing one row per CDR3 protein. The sample records under 650,000 distinct CDR3 sequences, about 20% being singletons. Sequenced sample: naive CD8+ T cells from blood, with Jurkat cell RNA spiked in. The sample's subset: FACS-sorted CD8+CD4-CCR7+CD45RA+ naive T cells. These receptors all come from a human donor in good health. Some libraries in this study had Jurkat cell RNA spiked in.

Of note for this clonotype: This CDR3 is missing its conserved last phenylalanine or tryptophan, likely due to a read error. J is TRBJ2-7 and V is TRBV7-9, with D possibly matching TRBD2 (6 bases). V lost 6 bases to trimming and J lost 5 bases, with 11 bases between them. Per the germline V gene, CDR1 is SEHNR and CDR2 is FQNEAQ (reference sequence). The CDR3 spans 12 residues. CDR3 sequence: CASSPTGDEQYL. The CDR3 nucleotides are TGTGCCAGCAGTCCCACGGGGGACGAGCAGTACCTT.

This clonotype was counted many times. J is TRBJ1-4 and V is TRBV7-9; the D gene is possibly TRBD1 (5 bases). CDR1 SEHNR and CDR2 FQNEAQ come from the germline V gene (reference sequence). This CDR3 is built from 15 residues. Trimming left V 5 bases short and J 4 bases short, with 14 bases between. This CDR3 is CASSQSEGLNEKLFF. CDR3 DNA sequence: TGTGCCAGCAGCCAATCGGAGGGGCTTAATGAAAAACTGTTTTTT.

The chain links TRBV7-7 to TRBJ1-4, with no clear D. The CDR3 length is 16 residues. Germline V gene lookup returns CDR1 SSHAT and CDR2 FNYEAQ (reference sequence). As DNA, the CDR3 is TGTGCTAGCGGCTTAACCATGCCTCGGCCAAATGAAAAACTGTTTTTT. Encoded protein: CASGLTMPRPNEKLFF.

This clonotype was counted many times. The V and J genes are TRBV28 and TRBJ2-7; D is undetermined. Trimming shortened V by 5 bases and J by 3 bases, and 8 bases separated the two germline ends. CDR1 is MDHEN, CDR2 SYDVKM, per germline. The CDR3 extends over 12 amino acids. CDR3 sequence: CASSPRHYEQYF. The CDR3 DNA follows: TGTGCCAGCAGTCCGAGGCACTACGAGCAGTACTTC.

This chain joins TRBV18 and TRBJ1-2; a weak D match, TRBD1 (5 bases). Germline CDR1 reads KGHSH; CDR2 reads LQKENI. The CDR3 loop spans 17 amino acids. V lost 3 bases, J lost 1 base, and 18 bases lay in between. This CDR3 reads CASSPDRSTLYNYGYTF. DNA for the CDR3: TGTGCCAGCTCACCCGACAGAAGTACGCTCTATAACTATGGCTACACCTTC. The variable domain in full, with the rest retrieved from reference TRBV18 and TRBJ1-2, is NAGVMQNPRHLVRRRGQEARLRCSPMKGHSHVYWYRQLPEEGLKFMVYLQKENIIDESGMPKERFSAEFPKEGPSILRIQQVVRGDSAAYFCASSPDRSTLYNYGYTFGSGTRLTVV.

This clonotype has a count of ten or more. The gene calls are TRBV27 and TRBJ2-3; D is ambiguous. This CDR3 is 16 amino acids long. CDR1 and CDR2 from the germline V gene are MNHEY and SMNVEV (reference sequence). Trimming stripped 6 bases from V and 2 bases from J, with 18 bases between. CDR3 in amino acids: CASRTDDGHLTDTQYF. DNA for the CDR3: TGTGCCAGCAGAACGGACGACGGGCACCTCACAGATACGCAGTATTTT.

In this sample, this clonotype turned up many times. The chain links TRBV5-1 to TRBJ2-7, with TRBD2 as a possible D gene (6 bases). V was pared by 3 bases and J by 2 bases, with 18 bases between. Looked up from germline, CDR1 is SGHRS and CDR2 is YFSETQ. The CDR3 runs to 16 residues. The chain's CDR3 is CASSSGGSGATYEQYF. The CDR3 coding sequence is TGCGCCAGCAGCTCGGGCGGTAGCGGTGCCACCTACGAGCAGTACTTC.

The chain employs TRBV5-5 and TRBJ2-7, with a tentative D call TRBD1 (6 bases). The V gene lost 5 bases and the J gene lost 3 bases, with 12 bases spanning the gap. This CDR3 is 13 amino acids long. The germline gives CDR1 SGHKS, CDR2 YYEKEE (reference sequence). The CDR3 spells CASSTGHYYEQYF. For the CDR3, the DNA is TGTGCCAGCAGTACGGGACACTACTACGAGCAGTACTTC.

The V call is TRBV5-3, the J call TRBJ2-1; 15 bases are shared with TRBD2. TRBV5-3 is filed as an ORF, its function uncertain. V trimming: 10 bases; J trimming: 9 bases; junction bases outside the gene matches: 8. This CDR3 is 14 amino acids long. The CDR3 DNA is TGTGCCGCCACGGGACTAGCGGGAGGCGGTGAGCAGTTCTTC. Its protein product is CAATGLAGGGEQFF.

Note on this clonotype: This could be a read error, since a much larger clone is one nucleotide away. V and J are TRBV2 and TRBJ1-5, with 7 bases matching TRBD1. This CDR3 is built from 16 residues. CDR1 and CDR2 from the germline V gene are SNHLY and FYNNEI. The CDR3 protein is CASSGRGLYGNQPQRF. CDR3 sequence (DNA): TGTGCCAGCAGTGGAAGGGGGCTTTATGGCAATCAGCCCCAGCGTTTT.

As to this clonotype: This may arise from a read error, as a much more abundant clone is one base away. This sequence joins TRBV20-1 and TRBJ1-4; D is possibly TRBD1 (6 bases). The CDR3 is made up of 14 amino acids. Germline V gene lookup returns CDR1 DFQATT and CDR2 SNEGSKA (reference sequence). V was shortened by 0 bases and J by 10 bases, with 15 bases between the two germline ends. As DNA, the CDR3 is TGCAGTGCTAGAGATAAGGACAGTTGGGGAAAACTGTTTTTT. Its protein product is CSARDKDSWGKLFF.

This clonotype was detected many times. The chain couples TRBV27 to TRBJ2-7, with TRBD2 as a possible D gene (6 bases). Germline CDR1 and CDR2: MNHEY and SMNVEV (reference sequence). V was trimmed by 6 bases and J by 2 bases, leaving 14 bases between them. This CDR3 spans 14 amino acids. CDR3 sequence reads: CASSLGGPTYEQYF. CDR3 nucleotide sequence: TGTGCCAGCAGCTTGGGGGGTCCCACCTACGAGCAGTACTTC.

Turning to this clonotype: It may be a read error: a sequence one base away is much more abundant. CDR3 loop: CGSSPMTGGTEAFF. The CDR3, as DNA: TGTGGCAGCAGCCCCATGACAGGGGGGACTGAAGCTTTCTTT. The chain couples TRBV7-9 to TRBJ1-1; TRBD1 aligns across 9 bases. The CDR3 is 14 amino acids. Looked up from germline, CDR1 is SEHNR and CDR2 is FQNEAQ (reference sequence).

This clonotype has at least ten counts. The rearrangement joins TRBV13 to TRBJ2-3; 13 bases agree with TRBD2. Germline V lookup: CDR1 PRHDT, CDR2 FYEKMQ (reference sequence). The CDR3 is 17 residues long. J lost 1 base, V lost 3 bases, and 4 bases had no gene match. The CDR3 DNA is TGTGCCAGCAGCTTGGGGGGGACTAGCGGGGGCACAGATACGCAGTATTTT. Translating gives CASSLGGTSGGTDTQYF. The entire variable domain, with the rest obtained from reference TRBV13 and TRBJ2-3, is as follows: AAGVIQSPRHLIKEKRETATLKCYPIPRHDTVYWYQQGPGQDPQFLISFYEKMQSDKGSIPDRFSAQQFSDYHSELNMSSLELGDSALYFCASSLGGTSGGTDTQYFGPGTRLTVL.

The chain recombines TRBV27 with TRBJ2-7; 7 bases line up with TRBD1. From germline, CDR1 is MNHEY and CDR2 SMNVEV (reference sequence). The CDR3 runs 15 residues. Trimming at V came to 4 bases and at J to 3 bases, leaving 9 bases not matched to a gene. The DNA for the CDR3 is TGTGCCAGCAGTTCTCTCGACAGGGCTGACTACGAGCAGTACTTC. It encodes CASSSLDRADYEQYF.

As regards this clonotype: One base away lies a much larger clone, so this may be a sequencing read error. The chain carries TRBV13 and TRBJ2-7, with TRBD1 identical over 9 bases. The trim removed 7 bases at V and 3 bases at J, leaving 13 bases unmatched. CDR1 is PRHDT and CDR2 is FYEKMQ in the germline V gene (reference sequence). The CDR3 has 16 residues. CDR3 in DNA: TGTGCCAGCAACCCCGAGGGACAGGGCCCGATCTACGAGCAGTACTTC. This encodes CASNPEGQGPIYEQYF.

This clonotype has a count of ten or more. CDR3 sequence (DNA): TGTGCCAGCAGCCTTTGGGCTATTACAGATACGCAGTATTTT. Amino acid sequence: CASSLWAITDTQYF. V gene TRBV12-3 or TRBV12-4 combines with J gene TRBJ2-3; D remains ambiguous. The CDR3 has 14 amino acids. V was clipped by 6 bases and J by 3 bases, with 13 bases between them.

With regard to this clonotype: It may be a read error: a sequence one base away is much more abundant. V gene TRBV27 combines with J gene TRBJ1-1; D is uncertain. Looked up from germline, CDR1 is MNHEY and CDR2 is SMNVEV (reference sequence). V lost 4 bases and J lost 4, with 10 bases in between. The CDR3 spans 13 residues. Here the CDR3 DNA reads TGTGCCAGCAGTTACAAACCGAGCACTGAAGCTTTCTTT. It is translated as CASSYKPSTEAFF.

This clonotype appeared many times. The chain is built from TRBV12-3 or TRBV12-4 and TRBJ2-3; D is ambiguous. The CDR3 is 12 amino acids. The germline V and J ends were trimmed by 0 bases and 6 bases, with 4 bases remaining between them. CDR3 coding DNA: TGTGCCAGCAGTTTAGCGGGGGATACGCAGTATTTT. It yields the protein CASSLAGDTQYF.

This clonotype was counted ten times or more. This rearrangement joins TRBV20-1 to TRBJ2-2; unclear D gene. CDR3 length: 14 residues. Trimming pared 6 bases from V and 4 bases from J, leaving 15 bases between. Germline CDR1 is DFQATT and CDR2 is SNEGSKA (reference sequence). The CDR3 DNA reads TGCAGTGCCGTAGTCCCAGGTTCCACCGGGGAGCTGTTTTTT. This gives the protein CSAVVPGSTGELFF.

This clonotype has ten or more counts. V is TRBV6-1 and J is TRBJ1-1; D is ambiguous. Trimming took off 3 bases at V and 0 bases at J, with 8 bases between the two ends. CDR1 and CDR2 from the germline V gene are MNHNS and SASEGT. This CDR3 spans 14 amino acids. The CDR3 sequence is CASSDSPLNTEAFF. In DNA form, the CDR3 reads TGTGCCAGCAGTGATTCCCCATTGAACACTGAAGCTTTCTTT.

The table lists this clonotype with many counts. V and J are TRBV29-1 and TRBJ2-7; no clear D. The length of the CDR3 is 11 residues. The ends were cut back, 6 bases at V and 4 bases at J, with 10 bases in the middle. Germline CDR1 and CDR2: SQVTM and ANQGSEA. The CDR3 coding sequence is TGCAGCGTAGAGGCGGAGTACGAGCAGTACTTC. Residues: CSVEAEYEQYF.

This clonotype was observed a few times. This chain connects TRBV3-1 to TRBJ2-7; no clear D. CDR1 and CDR2 from the germline V gene are LGHDT and YNNKEL (reference sequence). Trimming removed 4 bases from V and 1 base from J, with 14 bases in between. CDR3 size: 15 residues. CDR3 protein: CASSPFPVGSYEQYF. The CDR3, as DNA: TGTGCCAGCAGCCCCTTTCCCGTGGGTTCCTACGAGCAGTACTTC.

As to this clonotype: A much larger clone is a single base away; this may be a read error. The chain carries TRBV5-1 and TRBJ2-7, with 8 bases that match TRBD1. With 4 bases clipped from V and 9 bases from J, the junction kept 9 bases outside the gene matches. In germline, CDR1 is SGHRS, CDR2 YFSETQ. The CDR3 consists of 13 residues. CDR3 in DNA: TGCGCCAGCAGCGCCGGGACAGGCGACGGGCAGTACTTC. Residues: CASSAGTGDGQYF.

Many counts were recorded for this clonotype. This chain joins TRBV11-2 and TRBJ2-7, with 10 positions matching TRBD2. CDR3 size: 15 residues. CDR1 is SGHAT, CDR2 FQNNGV, per germline. V gave up 3 bases and J gave up 3 bases; unmatched junction bases: 5. The CDR3 DNA follows: TGTGCCAGCAGCTTTTCTAGCGGGGGCAACTACGAGCAGTACTTC. Translating gives CASSFSSGGNYEQYF.

This clonotype appeared many times. This chain joins TRBV5-1 and TRBJ2-2, with 11 bases aligning to TRBD2. This CDR3 is 19 amino acids long. Germline V gene lookup returns CDR1 SGHRS and CDR2 YFSETQ. V lost 0 bases and J lost 2; bases outside the gene matches: 9. The CDR3 spells CASSLEGWGLAANTGELFF. CDR3 coding DNA: TGCGCCAGCAGCTTGGAAGGCTGGGGACTAGCGGCTAACACCGGGGAGCTGTTTTTT. Full variable domain (missing parts from reference TRBV5-1 and TRBJ2-2): KAGVTQTPRYLIKTRGQQVTLSCSPISGHRSVSWYQQTPGQGLQFLFEYFSETQRNKGNFPGRFSGRQFSNSRSEMNVSTLELGDSALYLCASSLEGWGLAANTGELFFGEGSRLTVL.

This clonotype has only a few counts. The chain uses TRBV29-1 and TRBJ2-7, with 8 bases lining up with TRBD1. The CDR3 consists of 13 residues. The germline V gene encodes CDR1 SQVTM and CDR2 ANQGSEA. J was trimmed by 3 bases and V by 2 bases; bases with no gene match: 3. The CDR3 nucleotides read TGCAGCGTTGAATCCGGGACAGGCTACGAGCAGTACTTC. Amino acid sequence: CSVESGTGYEQYF.

At least ten counts were recorded for this clonotype. This sequence joins TRBV7-9 and TRBJ2-7; TRBD2 matches at 11 bases. This CDR3 is 19 amino acids long. V lost 4 bases and J lost 3; bases outside the gene matches: 17. Germline CDR1 reads SEHNR; CDR2 reads FQNEAQ (reference sequence). The CDR3 here is CASSSPLGTTSGGNYEQYF. In nucleotides, the CDR3 is TGTGCCAGCAGCTCCCCCCTCGGGACTACTAGCGGGGGTAACTACGAGCAGTACTTC. Full variable domain (outside the CDR3, taken from reference TRBV7-9 and TRBJ2-7): DTGVSQNPRHKITKRGQNVTFRCDPISEHNRLYWYRQTLGQGPEFLTYFQNEAQLEKSRLLSDRFSAERPKGSFSTLEIQRTEQGDSAMYLCASSSPLGTTSGGNYEQYFGPGTRLTVT.

This CDR3 is CASSQDVRGLTYEQYF. The CDR3, as DNA: TGCGCCAGCAGCCAAGACGTCAGGGGGCTCACCTACGAGCAGTACTTC. V gene TRBV4-3 combines with J gene TRBJ2-7; 8 bases agree with TRBD1. With 0 bases clipped from V and 2 bases from J, the junction kept 6 bases outside the gene matches. The length of the CDR3 is 16 residues. Per the germline V gene, CDR1 is LGHNA and CDR2 is YSLEER.

This clonotype was detected ten times or more. The V and J genes are TRBV4-3 and TRBJ1-1, with a weak D call TRBD1 (5 bases). Germline CDR1 LGHNA, CDR2 YSLEER. Trimming took 1 base from V and 3 from J, leaving 12 bases between them. This CDR3 comprises 15 residues. The CDR3 region is CASSQGPGLYTEAFF. The CDR3 region has the DNA TGCGCCAGCAGCCAAGGCCCAGGGCTTTACACTGAAGCTTTCTTT.